This paragraph reports one T cell receptor (beta chain). Its antigen is currently unknown. 5'RACE with constant-segment primers yielded barcoded, UMI-tagged TCR alpha and TCR beta cDNA libraries. TCRdb passed the 5' RACE reads through MiXCR, listing each CDR3 protein once. The table has approximately 260,000 distinct CDR3 sequences, around 15% seen once. The data are from a study of T-cell memory formation after mild COVID-19. On the study more broadly: Largely donor-specific sequence clusters came from a couple of donors. Broader study findings: Mainly in CM and EM were contracting CD4+ clones; CD8+ were in EMRA.

The CDR3 has 12 residues. V lost 3 bases and J lost 8; bases outside the gene matches: 2. The source of this sequence is a young man who had mild COVID-19 (a few samples of this study predate the infection). Cell type and time point are not known. The rearrangement uses TRBV12-3 or TRBV12-4 and TRBJ2-3; 7 bases line up with TRBD2. The sample consisted of PBMCs or a T cell subset sorted from them (not recorded which). The chain's CDR3 is CASSLWGGTQYF. The CDR3 nucleotides are TGTGCCAGCAGTTTGTGGGGGGGTACGCAGTATTTT.